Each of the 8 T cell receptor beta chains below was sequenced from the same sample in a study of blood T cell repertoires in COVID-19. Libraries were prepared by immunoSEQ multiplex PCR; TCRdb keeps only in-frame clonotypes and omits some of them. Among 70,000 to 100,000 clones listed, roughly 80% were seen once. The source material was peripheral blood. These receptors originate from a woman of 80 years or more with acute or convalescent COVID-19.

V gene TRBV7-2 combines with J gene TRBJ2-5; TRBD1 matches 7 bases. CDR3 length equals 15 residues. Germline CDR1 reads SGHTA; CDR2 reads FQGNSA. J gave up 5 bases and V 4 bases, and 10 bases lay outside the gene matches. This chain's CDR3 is CASSWSTGRFETQYF. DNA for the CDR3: TGTGCCAGCAGCTGGTCGACAGGGCGGTTCGAGACCCAGTACTTC.

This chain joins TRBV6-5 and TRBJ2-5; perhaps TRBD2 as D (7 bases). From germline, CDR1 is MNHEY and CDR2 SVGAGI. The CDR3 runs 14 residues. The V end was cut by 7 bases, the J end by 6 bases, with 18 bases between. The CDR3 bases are TGTGCCAGCAACGAGGGGGGGCCTCAACAGACCCAGTACTTC. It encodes CASNEGGPQQTQYF.

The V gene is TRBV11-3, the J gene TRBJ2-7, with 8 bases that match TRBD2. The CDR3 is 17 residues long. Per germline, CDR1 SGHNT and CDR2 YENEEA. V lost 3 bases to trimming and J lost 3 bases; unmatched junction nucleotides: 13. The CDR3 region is CASSLSREAGGVYEQYF. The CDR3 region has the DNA TGTGCCAGCAGCTTGTCCAGGGAGGCGGGGGGTGTCTACGAGCAGTACTTC.

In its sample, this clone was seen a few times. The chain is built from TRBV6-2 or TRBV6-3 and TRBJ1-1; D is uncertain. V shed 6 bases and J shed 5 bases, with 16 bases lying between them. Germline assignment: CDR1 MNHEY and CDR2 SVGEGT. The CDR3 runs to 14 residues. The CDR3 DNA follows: TGTGCCAGCAGCTCGTCCATTAGTTGGACTGAAGCTTTCTTT. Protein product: CASSSSISWTEAFF.

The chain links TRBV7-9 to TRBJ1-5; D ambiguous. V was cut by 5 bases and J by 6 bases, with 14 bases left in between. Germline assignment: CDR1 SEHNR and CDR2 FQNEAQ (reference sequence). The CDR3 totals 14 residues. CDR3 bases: TGTGCCAGCAGCCCGGGAGATGGGATTCAGCCCCAGCATTTT. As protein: CASSPGDGIQPQHF.

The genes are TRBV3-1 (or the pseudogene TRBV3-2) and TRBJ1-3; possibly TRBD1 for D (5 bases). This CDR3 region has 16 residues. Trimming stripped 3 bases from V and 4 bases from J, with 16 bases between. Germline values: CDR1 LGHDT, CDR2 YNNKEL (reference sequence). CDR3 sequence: CASSHLPARAGNTIYF. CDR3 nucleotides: TGTGCCAGCAGCCACCTCCCCGCCAGGGCAGGAAACACCATATATTTT.

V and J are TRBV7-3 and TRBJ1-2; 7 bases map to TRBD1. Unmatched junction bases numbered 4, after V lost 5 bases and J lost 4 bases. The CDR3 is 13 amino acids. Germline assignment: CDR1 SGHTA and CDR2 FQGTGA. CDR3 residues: CASSMAGGYGYTF. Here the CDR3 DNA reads TGTGCCAGCAGCATGGCAGGGGGCTATGGCTACACCTTC.

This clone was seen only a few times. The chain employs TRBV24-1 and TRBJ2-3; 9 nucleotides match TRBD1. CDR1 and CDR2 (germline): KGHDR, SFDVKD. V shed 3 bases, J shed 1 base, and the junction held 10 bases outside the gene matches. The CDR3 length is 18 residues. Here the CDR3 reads CATSDEPGQGSRTDTQYF. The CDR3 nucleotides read TGTGCCACCAGTGATGAACCGGGACAGGGTTCCCGCACAGATACGCAGTATTTT.